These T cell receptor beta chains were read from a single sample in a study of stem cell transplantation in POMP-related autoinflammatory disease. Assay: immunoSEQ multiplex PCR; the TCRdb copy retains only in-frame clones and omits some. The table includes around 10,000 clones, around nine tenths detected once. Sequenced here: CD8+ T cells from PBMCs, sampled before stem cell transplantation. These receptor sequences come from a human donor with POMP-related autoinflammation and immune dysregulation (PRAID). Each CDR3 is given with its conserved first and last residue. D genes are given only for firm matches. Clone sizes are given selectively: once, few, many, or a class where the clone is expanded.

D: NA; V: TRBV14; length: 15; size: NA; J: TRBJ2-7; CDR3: CASSQGTVRRAEQYF; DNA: TGTGCCAGCAGCCAAGGGACGGTCCGCCGGGCCGAGCAGTACTTC
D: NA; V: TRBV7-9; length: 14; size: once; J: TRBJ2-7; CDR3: CASSALGGSYEQYF; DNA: TGTGCCAGCAGCGCCCTAGGGGGGTCCTACGAGCAGTACTTC
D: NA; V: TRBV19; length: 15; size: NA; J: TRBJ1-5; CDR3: CASSIGAGVNQPQHF; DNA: TGTGCCAGTAGTATAGGGGCAGGGGTCAATCAGCCCCAGCATTTT
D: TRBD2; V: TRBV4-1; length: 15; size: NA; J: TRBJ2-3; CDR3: CASSQVSAGAGTQYF; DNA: TGCGCCAGCAGCCAAGTTAGCGCGGGAGCGGGTACGCAGTATTTT
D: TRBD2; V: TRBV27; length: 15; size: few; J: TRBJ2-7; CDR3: CASSPGLAEPYEQYF; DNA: TGTGCCAGCAGTCCCGGACTAGCGGAACCCTACGAGCAGTACTTC
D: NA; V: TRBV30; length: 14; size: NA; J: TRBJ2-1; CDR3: CACTKEAVYNEQFF; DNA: TGTGCCTGCACTAAGGAGGCAGTGTACAATGAGCAGTTCTTC
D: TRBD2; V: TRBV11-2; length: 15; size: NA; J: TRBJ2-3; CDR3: CASSLSGVSTDTQYF; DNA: TGTGCCAGCAGCCTAAGCGGGGTTAGCACAGATACGCAGTATTTT
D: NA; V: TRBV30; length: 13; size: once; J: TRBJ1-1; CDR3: CAWSVLMNTEAFF; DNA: TGTGCCTGGAGTGTTCTAATGAACACTGAAGCTTTCTTT
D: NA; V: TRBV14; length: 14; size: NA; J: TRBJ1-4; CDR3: CASSPRLFNEKLFF; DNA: TGTGCCAGCAGCCCGCGACTTTTTAATGAAAAACTGTTTTTT
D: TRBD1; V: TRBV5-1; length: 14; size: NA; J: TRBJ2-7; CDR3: CASSWTGGGSEQYF; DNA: TGCGCCAGCAGCTGGACAGGGGGCGGGTCCGAGCAGTACTTC
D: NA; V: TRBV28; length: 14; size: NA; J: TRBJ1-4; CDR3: CASSLGSWNEKLFF; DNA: TGTGCCAGCAGCCTGGGTAGTTGGAATGAAAAACTGTTTTTT
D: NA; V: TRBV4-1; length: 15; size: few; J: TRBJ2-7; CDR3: CASSQGLTGTYEQYF; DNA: TGCGCCAGCAGCCAAGGTCTCACAGGAACCTACGAGCAGTACTTC
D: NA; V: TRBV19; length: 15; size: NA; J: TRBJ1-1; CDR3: CASSPTTEMNTEAFF; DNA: TGTGCCAGTAGTCCGACCACAGAGATGAACACTGAAGCTTTCTTT
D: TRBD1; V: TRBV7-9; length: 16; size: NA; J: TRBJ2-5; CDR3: CASSSRQGRHQETQYF; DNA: TGTGCCAGCAGCTCCCGACAGGGGAGGCACCAAGAGACCCAGTACTTC
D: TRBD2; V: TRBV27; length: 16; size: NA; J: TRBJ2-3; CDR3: CASSLTAGGEPDTQYF; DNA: TGTGCCAGCAGTTTGACAGCGGGGGGCGAACCAGATACGCAGTATTTT
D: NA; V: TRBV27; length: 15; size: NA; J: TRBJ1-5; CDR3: CASSPNQGPYQPQHF; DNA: TGTGCCAGCAGTCCAAACCAGGGACCTTATCAGCCCCAGCATTTT
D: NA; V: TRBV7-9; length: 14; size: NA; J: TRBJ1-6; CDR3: CASSLVGHNSPLHF; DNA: TGTGCCAGCAGCTTAGTAGGGCATAATTCACCCCTCCACTTT
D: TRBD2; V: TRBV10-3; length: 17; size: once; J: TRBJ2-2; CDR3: CAIRDLAGVENTGELFF; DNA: TGTGCCATCAGAGACTTAGCGGGAGTAGAGAACACCGGGGAGCTGTTTTTT
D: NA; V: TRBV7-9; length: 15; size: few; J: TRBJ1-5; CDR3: CASSLSLGRNQPQHF; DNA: TGTGCCAGCAGTTTATCGCTAGGGCGCAATCAGCCCCAGCATTTT
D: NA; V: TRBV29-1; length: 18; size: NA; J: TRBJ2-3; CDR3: CSVDPTYVRRTGTDTQYF; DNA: TGCAGCGTTGACCCTACCTACGTGAGGCGGACGGGCACAGATACGCAGTATTTT
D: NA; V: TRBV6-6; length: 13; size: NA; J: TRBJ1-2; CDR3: CASVAGGNYGYTF; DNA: TGTGCCAGCGTCGCGGGGGGGAACTATGGCTACACCTTC
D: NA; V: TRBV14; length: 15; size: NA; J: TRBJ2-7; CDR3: CASSLRVHSSYEQYF; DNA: TGTGCCAGCAGCTTAAGGGTACACAGCTCCTACGAGCAGTACTTC
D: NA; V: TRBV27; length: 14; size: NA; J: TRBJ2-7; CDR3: CASSLLGPSYEQYF; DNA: TGTGCCAGCAGTTTATTGGGGCCCTCCTACGAGCAGTACTTC
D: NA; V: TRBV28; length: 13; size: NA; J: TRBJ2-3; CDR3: CASRRVAWDTQYF; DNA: TGTGCCAGCAGGAGGGTGGCTTGGGATACGCAGTATTTT